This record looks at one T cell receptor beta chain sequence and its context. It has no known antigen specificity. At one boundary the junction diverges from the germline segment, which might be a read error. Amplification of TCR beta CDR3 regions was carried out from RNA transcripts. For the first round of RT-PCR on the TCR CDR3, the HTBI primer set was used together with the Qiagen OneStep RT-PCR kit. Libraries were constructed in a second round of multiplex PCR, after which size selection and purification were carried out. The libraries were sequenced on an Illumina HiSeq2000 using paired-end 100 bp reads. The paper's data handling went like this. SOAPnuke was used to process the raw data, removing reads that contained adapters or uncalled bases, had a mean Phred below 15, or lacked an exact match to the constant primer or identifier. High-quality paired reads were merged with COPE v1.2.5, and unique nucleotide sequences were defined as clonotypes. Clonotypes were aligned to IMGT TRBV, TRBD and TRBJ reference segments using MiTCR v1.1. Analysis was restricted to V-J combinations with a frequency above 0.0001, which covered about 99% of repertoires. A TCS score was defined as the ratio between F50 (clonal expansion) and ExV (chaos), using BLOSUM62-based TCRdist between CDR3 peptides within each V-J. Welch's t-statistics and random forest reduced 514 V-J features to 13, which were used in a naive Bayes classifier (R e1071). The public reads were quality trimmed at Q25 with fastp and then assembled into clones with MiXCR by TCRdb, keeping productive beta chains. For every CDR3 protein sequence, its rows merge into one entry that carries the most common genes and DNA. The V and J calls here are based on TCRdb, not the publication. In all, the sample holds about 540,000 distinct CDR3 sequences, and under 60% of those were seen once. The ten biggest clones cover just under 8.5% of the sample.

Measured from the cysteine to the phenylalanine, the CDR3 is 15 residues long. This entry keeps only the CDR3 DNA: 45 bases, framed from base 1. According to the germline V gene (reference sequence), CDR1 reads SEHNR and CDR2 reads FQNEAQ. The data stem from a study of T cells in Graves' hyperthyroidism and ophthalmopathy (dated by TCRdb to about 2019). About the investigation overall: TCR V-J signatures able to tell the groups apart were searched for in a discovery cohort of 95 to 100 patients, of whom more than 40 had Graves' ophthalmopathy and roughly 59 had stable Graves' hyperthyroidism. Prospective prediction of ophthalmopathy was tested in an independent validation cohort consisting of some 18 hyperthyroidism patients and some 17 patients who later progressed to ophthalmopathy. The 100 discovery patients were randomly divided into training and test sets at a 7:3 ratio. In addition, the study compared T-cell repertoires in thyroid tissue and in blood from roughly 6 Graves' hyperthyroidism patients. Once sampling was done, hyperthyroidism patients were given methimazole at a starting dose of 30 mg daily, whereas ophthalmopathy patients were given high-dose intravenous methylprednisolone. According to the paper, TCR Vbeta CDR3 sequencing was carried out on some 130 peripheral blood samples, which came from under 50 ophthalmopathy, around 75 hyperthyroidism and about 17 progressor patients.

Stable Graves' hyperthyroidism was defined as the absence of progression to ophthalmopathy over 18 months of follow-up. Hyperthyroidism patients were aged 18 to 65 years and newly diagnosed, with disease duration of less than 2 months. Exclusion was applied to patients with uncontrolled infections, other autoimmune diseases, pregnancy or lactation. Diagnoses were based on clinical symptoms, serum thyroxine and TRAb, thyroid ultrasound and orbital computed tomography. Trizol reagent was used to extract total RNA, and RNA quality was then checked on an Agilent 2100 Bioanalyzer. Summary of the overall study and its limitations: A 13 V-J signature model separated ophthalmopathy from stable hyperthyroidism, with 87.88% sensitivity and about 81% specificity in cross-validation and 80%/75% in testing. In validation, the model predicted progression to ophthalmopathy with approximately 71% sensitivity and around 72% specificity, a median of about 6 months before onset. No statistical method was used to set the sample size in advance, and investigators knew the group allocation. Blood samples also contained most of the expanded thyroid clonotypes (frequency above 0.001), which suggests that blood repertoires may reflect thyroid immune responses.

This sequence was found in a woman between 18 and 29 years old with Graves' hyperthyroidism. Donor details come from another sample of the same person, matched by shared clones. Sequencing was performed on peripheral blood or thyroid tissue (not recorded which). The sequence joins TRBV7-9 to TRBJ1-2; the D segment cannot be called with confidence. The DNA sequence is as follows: TGTGCCGGCAGCCATGCCGGGTCGGGCAGGAGTGGCTACACCTTC. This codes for CAGSHAGSGRSGYTF.